This T cell receptor (beta chain) was captured in a study of CD8+ T cells in alopecia areata. Study-wide results and limits: Clonality was higher in lesional than normal scalp, especially in alopecia totalis/universalis. Normal skin's resident alphabeta T cells are sequenced alongside lesional scalp T cells. Sharing of TCR sequences between patients (possibly for HLA-related reasons) was less clear than in mice.

This clone was observed a few times. Its antigen is as yet unknown. The CDR3 contains 13 residues. Trimming stripped 5 bases from V and 4 bases from J, with 11 bases between. The germline V gene encodes CDR1 GTSNPN and CDR2 SVGIG (reference sequence). Sequencing used cDNA as its template, made by extracting RNA and reverse transcribing it. Assay: immunoSEQ multiplex PCR; the TCRdb copy retains only in-frame clones and omits some. The profile shows a few hundred thousand clones, roughly 50% of them singletons. Sequenced input: CD8+ T cells sorted from blood. The TCR originated in a human donor in good health. V gene TRBV30 combines with J gene TRBJ2-2, with a possible D match to TRBD1 (6 bases). The CDR3 region has the DNA TGTGCCTGGCTCCAGGGGCCCACCGGGGAGCTGTTTTTT. Translation gives CAWLQGPTGELFF.